These 7 T cell receptor beta chains share one sample of origin, sequenced in a study of T cells in Graves' hyperthyroidism and ophthalmopathy. TCR beta CDR3 region amplification was performed from RNA transcripts. The HTBI primer set served for first-round RT-PCR of the TCR CDR3. TCRdb re-called the multiplex PCR reads with MiXCR, one entry per CDR3 protein. The sample records about 420,000 distinct CDR3 sequences, approximately 14% being singletons. The sequencing input was blood. Receptor source: a woman between 18 and 29 years old with Graves' hyperthyroidism.

This clonotype was seen many times. The junction does not match germline at one end; this may be a read error. This chain connects TRBV24-1 to TRBJ2-5; D possibly matches TRBD1 or TRBD2 (5 bases each). Germline V gene sequence: CDR1 KGHDR, CDR2 SFDVKD. CDR3 length: 13 amino acids. The CDR3 region has the DNA TGTGCCACCAGTGACCCCCCCGGGACCGCCTTGAACTTC. It specifies CATSDPPGTALNF.

Ten or more counts support this clonotype. The V gene is TRBV15, the J gene TRBJ2-7, with no clear D. V was clipped by 3 bases and J by 3 bases, with 9 bases between them. Germline CDR1 is LNHNV and CDR2 is YYDKDF (reference sequence). The length of the CDR3 is 13 residues. CDR3 amino acids: CATSSGHRYEQYF. The DNA for the CDR3 is TGTGCCACCAGCAGTGGGCACCGCTACGAGCAGTACTTC.

The sample holds many counts of this clonotype. The chain links TRBV20-1 to TRBJ2-1; perhaps TRBD1 as D (5 bases). The germline gives CDR1 DFQATT, CDR2 SNEGSKA (reference sequence). The CDR3 loop spans 15 amino acids. V lost 1 base and J 3 bases, leaving 13 bases between the germline ends. This CDR3 reads CSARVGQGLYNEQFF. Here the CDR3 DNA reads TGCAGTGCTAGAGTAGGACAAGGCCTCTACAATGAGCAGTTCTTC.

This clonotype has more than one count but fewer than ten. The chain couples TRBV5-1 to TRBJ1-2; the match to TRBD1 covers 8 bases. Germline trimming cut 4 bases from V and 2 bases from J; bases unmatched to any gene: 7. The V gene's germline CDR1 is SGHRS and CDR2 YFSETQ. The CDR3 is made up of 15 amino acids. The CDR3 region is CASSIWTGRNYGYTF. The CDR3 nucleotides read TGCGCCAGCAGCATCTGGACAGGGAGGAACTATGGCTACACCTTC. Full variable domain (remainder filled in from reference TRBV5-1 and TRBJ1-2): KAGVTQTPRYLIKTRGQQVTLSCSPISGHRSVSWYQQTPGQGLQFLFEYFSETQRNKGNFPGRFSGRQFSNSRSEMNVSTLELGDSALYLCASSIWTGRNYGYTFGSGTRLTVV.

This clonotype was counted at least ten times. The rearrangement joins TRBV12-3 or TRBV12-4 to TRBJ2-2; D gene uncertain. The CDR3 is made up of 14 amino acids. V gave up 3 bases and J gave up 5 bases, with 10 bases separating them. CDR3 region: CASSFNPRTGELFF. The CDR3 DNA reads TGTGCCAGCAGTTTTAACCCGAGGACCGGGGAGCTGTTTTTT.

V usage is TRBV9 and J usage is TRBJ1-4, with a weak D call TRBD1 (5 bases). Germline V lookup: CDR1 SGDLS, CDR2 YYNGEE. V lost 0 bases and J lost 8, with 14 bases in between. The CDR3 is 15 residues long. CDR3: CASSVGSRVGEKLFF. The CDR3, as DNA: TGTGCCAGCAGCGTAGGGAGCAGGGTCGGGGAAAAACTGTTTTTT.

This clonotype was picked up many times. The genes are TRBV20-1 and TRBJ1-6; D is unclear. This CDR3 has 12 amino acids. The V and J ends lost 7 bases and 6 bases respectively, with 10 bases between them. CDR1 and CDR2 (germline): DFQATT, SNEGSKA (reference sequence). The CDR3 spells CSVGVFNSPLHF. The CDR3 region has the DNA TGCAGTGTCGGGGTTTTTAATTCACCCCTCCACTTT.